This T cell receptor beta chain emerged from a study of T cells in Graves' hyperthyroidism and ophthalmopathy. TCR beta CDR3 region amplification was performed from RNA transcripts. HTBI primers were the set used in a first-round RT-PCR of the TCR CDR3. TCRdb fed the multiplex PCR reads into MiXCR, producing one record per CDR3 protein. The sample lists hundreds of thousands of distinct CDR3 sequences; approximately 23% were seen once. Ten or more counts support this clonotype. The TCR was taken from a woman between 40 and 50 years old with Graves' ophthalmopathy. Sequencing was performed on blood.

CDR3 nucleotide sequence: TGTGCCAGCAGCTCCGCCGGGGCGGGGGCGCTTGGGCAGTACTTC. Translation gives CASSSAGAGALGQYF. This chain connects TRBV7-9 to TRBJ2-7; D possibly corresponds to TRBD2 (7 bases). Germline V gives CDR1 SEHNR, CDR2 FQNEAQ (reference sequence). With 4 bases removed from V and 9 bases from J, the gap between germline ends came to 22 bases. The CDR3 totals 15 residues.